Listed below are T cell receptor beta chains from one sample, sequenced in a study of blood T cells in healthy people across ages. A single record per CDR3 protein comes from TCRdb applying MiXCR to the 5' RACE reads. The table shows roughly 900,000 distinct CDR3 sequences, with around 30% occurring only once. The specimen was blood. The receptors were sampled from a woman over 75 in good health. Both conserved end residues are part of each CDR3. D genes are given only for firm matches. Clone size is stated in some rows and not others, as once, few, many or a class when expanded.

v_gene	j_gene	abundance	d_gene	CDR3nt	CDR3aa
TRBV5-1	TRBJ2-5	many	-	TGCGCCAGCAGCTTGATGGGGCAGCAGGGTACAGAGACCCAGTACTTC	CASSLMGQQGTETQYF
TRBV28	TRBJ1-1	few	-	TGTGCCAGCAGCTCAACAGGGTCTTGGAACACTGAAGCTTTCTTT	CASSSTGSWNTEAFF
TRBV3-1	TRBJ2-5	-	TRBD1	TGTGCCAGCAGCCATGGTCTCGGGACAGGGGGCGGCCGGACCCAGTACTTC	CASSHGLGTGGGRTQYF
TRBV7-9	TRBJ2-1	many	-	TGTGCCAGCAGCTTTGCGAACCCCGGGATGAATGAGCAGTTCTTC	CASSFANPGMNEQFF
TRBV2	TRBJ2-3	few	TRBD2	TGTGCCAGCAGTGATATCACTAGCGGGGGGGCCCGGGATACGCAGTATTTT	CASSDITSGGARDTQYF
TRBV18	TRBJ1-5	few	TRBD1	TGTGCCAGCTCACTCGGACAGGCGCACAATCAGCCCCAGCATTTT	CASSLGQAHNQPQHF
TRBV3-1	TRBJ2-3	many	-	TGTGCCAGCAGCCAAAAATGGGCGTCCAGCACAGATACGCAGTATTTT	CASSQKWASSTDTQYF
TRBV7-8	TRBJ1-1	-	-	TGTGCCAGCAGCTTTGGCCAGGCAGGGACCACTGAAGCTTTCTTT	CASSFGQAGTTEAFF
TRBV6-5	TRBJ1-1	-	-	TGTGCCAGCAGTTACTCGAAGGGGGGCCGGAACACTGAAGCTTTCTTT	CASSYSKGGRNTEAFF
TRBV5-6	TRBJ2-3	many	-	TGTGCCAGCAGCTTGCGAGGGTATATAACAGATACGCAGTATTTT	CASSLRGYITDTQYF
TRBV7-9	TRBJ2-1	-	-	TGTGCCAGCAGCTTGATTGGGAGCCCCCGGATCACTGAGCAGTTCTTC	CASSLIGSPRITEQFF
TRBV20-1	TRBJ2-5	-	TRBD2	TGCAGTGCTAGAGATGGGGCTAGCGGCCAAGAGACCCAGTACTTC	CSARDGASGQETQYF
TRBV20-1	TRBJ2-7	few	-	TGCAGTGCTATGCGGCAGGCCACCTACGAGCAGTACTTC	CSAMRQATYEQYF